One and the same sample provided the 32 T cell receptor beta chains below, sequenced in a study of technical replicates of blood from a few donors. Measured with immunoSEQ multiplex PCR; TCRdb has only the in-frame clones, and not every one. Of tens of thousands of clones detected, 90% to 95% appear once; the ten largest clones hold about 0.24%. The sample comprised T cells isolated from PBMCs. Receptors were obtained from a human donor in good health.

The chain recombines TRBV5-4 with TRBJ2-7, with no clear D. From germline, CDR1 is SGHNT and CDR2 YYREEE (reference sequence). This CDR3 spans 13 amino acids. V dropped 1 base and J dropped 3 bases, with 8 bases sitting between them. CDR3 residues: CASSLFYSYEQYF. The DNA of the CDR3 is TGTGCCAGCAGCTTGTTTTACAGCTACGAGCAGTACTTC.

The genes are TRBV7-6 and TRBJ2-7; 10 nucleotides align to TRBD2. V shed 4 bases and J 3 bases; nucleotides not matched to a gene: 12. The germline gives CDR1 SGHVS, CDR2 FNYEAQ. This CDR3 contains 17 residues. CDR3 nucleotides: TGTGCCAGCAGCTCTTTTCAGCGGGAGGGTCCTGGCTACGAGCAGTACTTC. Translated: CASSSFQREGPGYEQYF.

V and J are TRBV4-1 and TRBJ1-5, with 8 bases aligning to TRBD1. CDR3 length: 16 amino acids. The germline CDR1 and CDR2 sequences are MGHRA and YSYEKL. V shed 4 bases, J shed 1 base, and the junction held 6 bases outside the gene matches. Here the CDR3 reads CASSPNRGSSNQPQHF. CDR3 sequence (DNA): TGCGCCAGCAGCCCCAACAGGGGGAGCAGCAATCAGCCCCAGCATTTT.

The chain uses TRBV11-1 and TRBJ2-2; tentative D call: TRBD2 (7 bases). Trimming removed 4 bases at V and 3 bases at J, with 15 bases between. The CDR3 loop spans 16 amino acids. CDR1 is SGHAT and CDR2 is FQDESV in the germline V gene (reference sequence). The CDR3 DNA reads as TGTGCCAGCAGCTCAGGGGAGGGAGATGACACCGGGGAGCTGTTTTTT. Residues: CASSSGEGDDTGELFF.

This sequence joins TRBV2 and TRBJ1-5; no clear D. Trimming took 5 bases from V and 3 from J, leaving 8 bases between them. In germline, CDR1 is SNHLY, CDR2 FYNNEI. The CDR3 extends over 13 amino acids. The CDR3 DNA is TGTGCCAGCAGTAAGTGGGCCAATCAGCCCCAGCATTTT. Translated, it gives CASSKWANQPQHF.

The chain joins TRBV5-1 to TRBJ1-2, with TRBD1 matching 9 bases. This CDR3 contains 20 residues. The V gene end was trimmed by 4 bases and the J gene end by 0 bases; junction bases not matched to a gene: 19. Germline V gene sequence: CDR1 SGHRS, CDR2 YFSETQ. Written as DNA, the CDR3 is TGCGCCAGCAGCATGGGACAGGGAAAAGCTCCCTATCAGGCTAACTATGGCTACACCTTC. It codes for CASSMGQGKAPYQANYGYTF.

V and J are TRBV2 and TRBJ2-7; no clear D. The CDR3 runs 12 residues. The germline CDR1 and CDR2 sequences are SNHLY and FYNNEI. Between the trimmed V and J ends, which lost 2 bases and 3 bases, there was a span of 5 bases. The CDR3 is CASSEHSYEQYF. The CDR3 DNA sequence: TGTGCCAGCAGTGAACACAGCTACGAGCAGTACTTC.

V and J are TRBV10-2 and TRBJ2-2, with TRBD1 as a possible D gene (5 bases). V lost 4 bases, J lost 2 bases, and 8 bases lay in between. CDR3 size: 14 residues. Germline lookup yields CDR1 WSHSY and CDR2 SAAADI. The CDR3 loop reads CASSGQRNTGELFF. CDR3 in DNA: TGCGCCAGCAGTGGACAGCGTAACACCGGGGAGCTGTTTTTT.

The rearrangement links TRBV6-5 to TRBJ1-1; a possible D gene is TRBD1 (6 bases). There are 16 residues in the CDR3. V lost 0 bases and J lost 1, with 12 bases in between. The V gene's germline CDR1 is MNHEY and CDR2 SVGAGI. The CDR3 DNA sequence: TGTGCCAGCAGTTACTCGTCTGGGGGCGCGAACACTGAAGCTTTCTTT. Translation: CASSYSSGGANTEAFF.

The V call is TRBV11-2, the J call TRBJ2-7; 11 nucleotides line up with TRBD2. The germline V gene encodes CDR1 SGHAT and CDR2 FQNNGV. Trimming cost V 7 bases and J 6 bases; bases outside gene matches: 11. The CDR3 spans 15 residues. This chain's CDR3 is CASTNRRLAGREQYF. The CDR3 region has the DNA TGTGCCAGCACTAACCGTCGACTAGCGGGACGCGAGCAGTACTTC.

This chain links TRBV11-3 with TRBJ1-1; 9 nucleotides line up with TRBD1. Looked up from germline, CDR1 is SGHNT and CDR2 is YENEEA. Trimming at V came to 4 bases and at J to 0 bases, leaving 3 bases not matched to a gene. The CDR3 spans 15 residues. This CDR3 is CASSSRTGVNTEAFF. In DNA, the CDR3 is TGTGCCAGCAGCTCGAGGACAGGGGTGAACACTGAAGCTTTCTTT. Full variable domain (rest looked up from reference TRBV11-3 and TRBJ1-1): EAGVVQSPRYKIIEKKQPVAFWCNPISGHNTLYWYLQNLGQGPELLIRYENEEAVDDSQLPKDRFSAERLKGVDSTLKIQPAELGDSAVYLCASSSRTGVNTEAFFGQGTRLTVV.

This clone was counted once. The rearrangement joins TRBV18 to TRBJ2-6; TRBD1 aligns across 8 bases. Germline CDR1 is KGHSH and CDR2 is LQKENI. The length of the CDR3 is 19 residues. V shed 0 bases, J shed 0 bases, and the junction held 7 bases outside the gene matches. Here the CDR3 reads CASSPPGTGYLSGANVLTF. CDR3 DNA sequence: TGTGCCAGCTCACCACCGGGGACAGGTTACCTCTCTGGGGCCAACGTCCTGACTTTC. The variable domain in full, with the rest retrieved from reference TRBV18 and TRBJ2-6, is NAGVMQNPRHLVRRRGQEARLRCSPMKGHSHVYWYRQLPEEGLKFMVYLQKENIIDESGMPKERFSAEFPKEGPSILRIQQVVRGDSAAYFCASSPPGTGYLSGANVLTFGAGSRLTVL.

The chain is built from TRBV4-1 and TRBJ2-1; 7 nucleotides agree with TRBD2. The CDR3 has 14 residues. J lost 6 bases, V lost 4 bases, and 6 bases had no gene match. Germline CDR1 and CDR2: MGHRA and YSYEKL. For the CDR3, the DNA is TGCGCCAGCAGCCCCGGACTAGTTAGCAATGAGCAGTTCTTC. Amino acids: CASSPGLVSNEQFF.

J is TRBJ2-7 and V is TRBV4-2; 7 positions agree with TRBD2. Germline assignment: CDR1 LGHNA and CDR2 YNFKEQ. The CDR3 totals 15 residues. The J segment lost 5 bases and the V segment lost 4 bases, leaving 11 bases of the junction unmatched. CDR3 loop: CASSPEARLADEQYF. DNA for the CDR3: TGTGCCAGCAGCCCGGAGGCAAGGCTAGCGGACGAGCAGTACTTC.

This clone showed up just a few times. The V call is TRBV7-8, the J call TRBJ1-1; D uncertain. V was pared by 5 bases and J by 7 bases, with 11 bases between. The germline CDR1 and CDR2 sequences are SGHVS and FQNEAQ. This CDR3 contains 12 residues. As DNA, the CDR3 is TGTGCCAGCAGCCCCGAGTCCAATGAAGCTTTCTTT. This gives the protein CASSPESNEAFF.

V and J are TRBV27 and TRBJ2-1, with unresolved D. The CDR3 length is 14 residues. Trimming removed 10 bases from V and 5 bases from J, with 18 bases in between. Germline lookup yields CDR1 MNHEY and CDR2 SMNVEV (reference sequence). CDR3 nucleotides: TGTGCCACCCTATCTCTTGATCAAAACAATGAGCAGTTCTTC. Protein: CATLSLDQNNEQFF.

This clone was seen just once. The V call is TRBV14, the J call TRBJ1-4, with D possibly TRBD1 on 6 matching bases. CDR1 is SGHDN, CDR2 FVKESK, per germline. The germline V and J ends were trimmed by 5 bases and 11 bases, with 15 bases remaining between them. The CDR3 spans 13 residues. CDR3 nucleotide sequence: TGTGCCAGCAGCTACCAGGGGTTGGGGAAACTGTTTTTT. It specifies CASSYQGLGKLFF.

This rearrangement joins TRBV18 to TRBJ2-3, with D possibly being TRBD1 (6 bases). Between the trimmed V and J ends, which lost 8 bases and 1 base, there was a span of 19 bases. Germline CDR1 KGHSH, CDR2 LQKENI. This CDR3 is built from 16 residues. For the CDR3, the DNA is TGTGCCAGCGGCCAACCCACGGGACATCGCACAGATACGCAGTATTTT. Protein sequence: CASGQPTGHRTDTQYF.

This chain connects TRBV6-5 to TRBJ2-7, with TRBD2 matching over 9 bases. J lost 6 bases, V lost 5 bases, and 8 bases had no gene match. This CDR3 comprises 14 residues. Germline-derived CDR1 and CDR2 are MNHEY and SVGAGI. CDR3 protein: CASSAAGTSREQYF. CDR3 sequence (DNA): TGTGCCAGCAGTGCCGCCGGGACTAGCCGCGAGCAGTACTTC.

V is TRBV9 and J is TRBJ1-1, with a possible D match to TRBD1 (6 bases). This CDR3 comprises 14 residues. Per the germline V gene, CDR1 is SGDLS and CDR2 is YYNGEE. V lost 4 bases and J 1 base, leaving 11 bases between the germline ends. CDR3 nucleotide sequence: TGTGCCAGCAGCCCTAAAGGGGGGAACACTGAAGCTTTCTTT. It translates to CASSPKGGNTEAFF.

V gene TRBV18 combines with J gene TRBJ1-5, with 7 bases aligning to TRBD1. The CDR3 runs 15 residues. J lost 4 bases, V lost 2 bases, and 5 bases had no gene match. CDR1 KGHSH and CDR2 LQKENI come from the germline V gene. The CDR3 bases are TGTGCCAGCTCACCAGGGCAGGGGGGTAATCAGCCCCAGCATTTT. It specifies CASSPGQGGNQPQHF. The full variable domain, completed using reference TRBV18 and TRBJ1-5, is NAGVMQNPRHLVRRRGQEARLRCSPMKGHSHVYWYRQLPEEGLKFMVYLQKENIIDESGMPKERFSAEFPKEGPSILRIQQVVRGDSAAYFCASSPGQGGNQPQHFGDGTRLSIL.

CDR3 residues: CASSLRRDSSTDTQYF. CDR3 DNA: TGTGCCAGCAGTTTACGGCGGGACAGCAGCACAGATACGCAGTATTTT. This chain joins TRBV28 and TRBJ2-3; TRBD1 might be the D (7 bases). Trimming removed 2 bases from V and 0 bases from J, with 12 bases in between. The CDR3 extends over 16 amino acids. Per the germline V gene, CDR1 is MDHEN and CDR2 is SYDVKM.

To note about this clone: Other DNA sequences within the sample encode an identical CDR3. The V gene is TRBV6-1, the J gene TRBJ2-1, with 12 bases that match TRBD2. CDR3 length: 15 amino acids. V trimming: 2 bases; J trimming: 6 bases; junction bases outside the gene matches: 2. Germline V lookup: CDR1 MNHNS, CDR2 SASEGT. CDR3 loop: CASSELAGGLNEQFF. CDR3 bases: TGTGCCAGCAGTGAACTAGCGGGGGGGCTCAATGAGCAGTTCTTC.

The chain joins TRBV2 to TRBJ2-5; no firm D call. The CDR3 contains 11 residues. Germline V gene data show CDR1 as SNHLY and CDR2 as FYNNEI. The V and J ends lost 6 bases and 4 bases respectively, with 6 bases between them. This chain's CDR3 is CASRFGETQYF. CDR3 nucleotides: TGTGCCAGCAGATTCGGAGAGACCCAGTACTTC.

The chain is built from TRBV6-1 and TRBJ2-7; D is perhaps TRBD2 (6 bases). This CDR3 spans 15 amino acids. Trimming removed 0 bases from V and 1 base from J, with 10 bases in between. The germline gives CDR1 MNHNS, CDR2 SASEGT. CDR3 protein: CASSEAWGTSYEQYF. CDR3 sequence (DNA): TGTGCCAGCAGTGAAGCGTGGGGGACTTCCTACGAGCAGTACTTC.

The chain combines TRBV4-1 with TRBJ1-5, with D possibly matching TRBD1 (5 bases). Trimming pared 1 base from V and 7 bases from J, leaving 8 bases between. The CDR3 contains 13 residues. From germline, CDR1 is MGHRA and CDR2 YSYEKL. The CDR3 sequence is CASSQGGGQPQHF. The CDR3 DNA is TGCGCCAGCAGCCAAGGCGGGGGGCAGCCCCAGCATTTT.

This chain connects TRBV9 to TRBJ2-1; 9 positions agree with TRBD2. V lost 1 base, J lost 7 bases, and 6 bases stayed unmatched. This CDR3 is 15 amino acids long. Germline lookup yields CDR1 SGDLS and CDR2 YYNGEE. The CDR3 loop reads CASSVMAGGLNEQFF. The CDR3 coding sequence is TGTGCCAGCAGCGTAATGGCGGGGGGGCTGAATGAGCAGTTCTTC.

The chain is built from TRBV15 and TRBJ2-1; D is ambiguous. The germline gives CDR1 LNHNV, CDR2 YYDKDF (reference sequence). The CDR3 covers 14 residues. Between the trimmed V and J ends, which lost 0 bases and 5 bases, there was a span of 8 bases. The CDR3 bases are TGTGCCACCAGCAGAGATTACGGAGACAATGAGCAGTTCTTC. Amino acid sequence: CATSRDYGDNEQFF.

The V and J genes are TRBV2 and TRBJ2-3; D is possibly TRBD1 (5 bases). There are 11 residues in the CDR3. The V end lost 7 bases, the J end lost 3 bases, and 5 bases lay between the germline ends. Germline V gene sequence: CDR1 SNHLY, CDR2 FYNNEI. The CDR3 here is CASKGTDTQYF. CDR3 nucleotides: TGTGCCAGCAAGGGGACAGATACGCAGTATTTT.

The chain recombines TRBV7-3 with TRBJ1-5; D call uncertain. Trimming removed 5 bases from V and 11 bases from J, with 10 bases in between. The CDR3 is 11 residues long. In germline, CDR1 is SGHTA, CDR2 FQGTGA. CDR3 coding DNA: TGTGCCAGCAGCCCGTTATGTTCCCAGCATTTT. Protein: CASSPLCSQHF.

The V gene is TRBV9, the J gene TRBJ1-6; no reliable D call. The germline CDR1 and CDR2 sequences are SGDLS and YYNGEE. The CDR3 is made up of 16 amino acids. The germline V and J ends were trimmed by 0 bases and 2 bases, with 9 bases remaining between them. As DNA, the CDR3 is TGTGCCAGCAGCGTAGACGCGGTCCCCTATAATTCACCCCTCCACTTT. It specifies CASSVDAVPYNSPLHF.

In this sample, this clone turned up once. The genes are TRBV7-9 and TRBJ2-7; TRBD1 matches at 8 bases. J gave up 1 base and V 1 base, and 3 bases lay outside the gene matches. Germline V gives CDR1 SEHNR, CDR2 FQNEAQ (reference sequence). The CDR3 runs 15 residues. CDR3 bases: TGTGCCAGCAGCTTAGGAACAGGGGGATCCTACGAGCAGTACTTC. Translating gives CASSLGTGGSYEQYF.